This entry features one T cell receptor (beta chain) sequence. Cells sorted as Tregs were CD4+, CD25+ and CD127-/low. TCRdb re-called the 5' RACE reads with MiXCR, one entry per CDR3 protein. The sample shows about 9,200 distinct CDR3 sequences, around 53% of them seen only once. In germline, CDR1 is DFQATT, CDR2 SNEGSKA (reference sequence). This CDR3 region has 16 residues. V gave up 0 bases and J gave up 0 bases, with 14 bases separating them. The chain links TRBV20-1 to TRBJ2-5; no clear D. Sequences were obtained from Tregs sorted from a lymph node. The TCR originated in a female donor with breast cancer. The CDR3 region is CSARDWAVGDQETQYF. CDR3 nucleotide sequence: TGCAGTGCTAGAGATTGGGCAGTTGGGGACCAAGAGACCCAGTACTTC.